This TCR beta chain was identified during a study of shared clonotypes between healthy human individuals. Study details: CD4 naive cells filled three plates per donor, CD4 memory three, CD8 naive two and CD8 memory one.

Details on this clone: No antigen is known for it.

Germline V lookup: CDR1 SGHDN, CDR2 FVKESK. The CDR3 sequence is 14 residues long. V was shortened by 3 bases and J by 1 base, with 8 bases between the two germline ends. Deep level was the assay's run setting. Generated by immunoSEQ multiplex PCR, the TCRdb table keeps only in-frame clones and is missing some. The repertoire holds hundreds of thousands of clones, about 90% seen once, with roughly 22% in the top ten. Findings and limits, study-wide: On the whole, naive subsets had larger estimated richness than memory subsets had. Blood alone was sampled, and tissue repertoires likely differ.

The naive CD8 population came from CD45RO-negative cells selected for CCR7, without terminally differentiated effector memory CD45RA+ cells. The V and J genes are TRBV14 and TRBJ2-3; perhaps TRBD2 as D (5 bases). This clonotype was sampled from a man aged 25 to 40 in good health. The specimen sequenced was naive CD8+ T cells sorted from blood. The CDR3 DNA reads TGTGCCAGCAGCCACTACGGGGGCACAGATACGCAGTATTTT. Translation gives CASSHYGGTDTQYF.